Below are 10 T cell receptor beta chains sequenced from a single sample in a study of cytomegalovirus exposure and HLA in healthy donors. It was with 60 Vbeta and 13 Jbeta primers that the PCR ran. TCRdb's copy holds only in-frame clones and misses some; the assay was immunoSEQ multiplex PCR. The sample lists 150,000 or so clones; approximately 82% were seen once. Source material: PBMCs. The receptor set was obtained from a woman in her 50s in good health and CMV-seropositive.

The V gene is TRBV5-1, the J gene TRBJ1-2; TRBD1 agrees at 11 bases. Germline values: CDR1 SGHRS, CDR2 YFSETQ. The CDR3 has 14 residues. With 3 bases clipped from V and 6 bases from J, the junction kept 4 bases outside the gene matches. This CDR3 is CASSYGTGGDGYTF. The CDR3 DNA sequence: TGCGCCAGCAGCTATGGGACAGGGGGTGATGGCTACACCTTC.

The chain carries TRBV4-3 and TRBJ1-6; 8 nucleotides match TRBD1. Per germline, CDR1 LGHNA and CDR2 YSLEER. The CDR3 has 14 amino acids. V shed 1 base, J shed 12 bases, and the junction held 5 bases outside the gene matches. The CDR3 DNA is TGCGCCAGCAGCCAAGGACAGGGGATTGGACCCCTCCACTTT. Its translation: CASSQGQGIGPLHF.

V and J are TRBV7-6 and TRBJ2-1, with D possibly being TRBD2 (5 bases). The CDR3 sequence is 14 residues long. The V and J ends lost 5 bases and 5 bases respectively, with 13 bases between them. Per the germline V gene, CDR1 is SGHVS and CDR2 is FNYEAQ. This chain's CDR3 is CASSPIHGDNEQFF. The CDR3 region has the DNA TGTGCCAGCAGCCCTATCCACGGGGACAATGAGCAGTTCTTC. Variable domain in full (rest from reference TRBV7-6 and TRBJ2-1): GAGVSQSPRYKVTKRGQDVALRCDPISGHVSLYWYRQALGQGPEFLTYFNYEAQQDKSGLPNDRFSAERPEGSISTLTIQRTEQRDSAMYRCASSPIHGDNEQFFGPGTRLTVL.

The count of this clone is one. The rearrangement links TRBV19 to TRBJ1-2, with unresolved D. The CDR3 consists of 14 residues. V dropped 4 bases and J dropped 0 bases, with 9 bases sitting between them. Germline assignment: CDR1 LNHDA and CDR2 SQIVND (reference sequence). For the CDR3, the DNA is TGTGCCAGTAGTAGGCGGTCTACTAACTATGGCTACACCTTC. Its translation is CASSRRSTNYGYTF.

The chain is built from TRBV14 and TRBJ2-1, with a tentative D call TRBD2 (6 bases). V gave up 2 bases and J gave up 7 bases, with 12 bases separating them. CDR1 SGHDN and CDR2 FVKESK come from the germline V gene. The CDR3 length is 14 residues. Here the CDR3 reads CASSQRLVGNEQFF. CDR3 in DNA: TGTGCCAGCAGCCAAAGACTAGTAGGTAATGAGCAGTTCTTC.

This clone was picked up one time. This chain connects TRBV15 to TRBJ2-3; TRBD2 is a possible D gene (6 bases). V was cut by 1 base and J by 1 base, with 12 bases left in between. CDR1 and CDR2 (germline): LNHNV, YYDKDF (reference sequence). The CDR3 has 16 amino acids. The CDR3 region is CATSRAVGGGTDTQYF. The CDR3 DNA sequence: TGTGCCACCAGCAGAGCTGTGGGGGGAGGCACAGATACGCAGTATTTT.

The genes are TRBV5-6 and TRBJ1-4; D ambiguous. The CDR3 is made up of 15 amino acids. Germline loops: CDR1 SGHDT, CDR2 YYEEEE. The V and J ends lost 2 bases and 2 bases respectively, with 10 bases between them. The DNA for the CDR3 is TGTGCCAGCAGCTTCCGGGTCACGACTAATGAAAAACTGTTTTTT. Translating it yields CASSFRVTTNEKLFF.

Written as DNA, the CDR3 is TGTGCCAGCAGTCGGACAGGGGGGGATGGCTACACCTTC. It is translated as CASSRTGGDGYTF. This chain connects TRBV14 to TRBJ1-2; the match to TRBD1 covers 10 bases. Germline CDR1 is SGHDN and CDR2 is FVKESK. The CDR3 consists of 13 residues. With 6 bases clipped from V and 6 bases from J, the junction kept 4 bases outside the gene matches.

This chain connects TRBV18 to TRBJ2-5, with D maybe TRBD1 (6 bases). V lost 0 bases and J 9 bases, leaving 11 bases between the germline ends. The CDR3 runs to 13 residues. Germline V gives CDR1 KGHSH, CDR2 LQKENI. The CDR3 bases are TGTGCCAGCTCACCACCGACCCGACAGGCCCAGTACTTC. It yields the protein CASSPPTRQAQYF.

CDR3 DNA sequence: TGTGCCAGCAGCACGGGACAGGCGAACACCGGGGAGCTGTTTTTT. Amino acids: CASSTGQANTGELFF. V and J are TRBV7-6 and TRBJ2-2; TRBD1 matches at 8 bases. This CDR3 is 15 amino acids long. CDR1 is SGHVS, CDR2 FNYEAQ, per germline. The V gene end was trimmed by 5 bases and the J gene end by 0 bases; junction bases not matched to a gene: 2.